This T cell receptor (beta chain) was identified in a study of blood T cell repertoires in COVID-19. About the research overall: The samples span acute and convalescent COVID-19 from the United States, Italy and Spain. The cDNA or gDNA used as material had been derived from T cells, B-cell-depleted T cells, or PBMCs.

In the authors' workflow: The assay estimated nucleated cells by amplifying reference gene primers. Libraries were prepared by immunoSEQ multiplex PCR; TCRdb keeps only in-frame clonotypes and omits some of them. The V and J calls and clone size come from that table; D and trimming were worked out from the DNA. The sample contains 120,000 to 150,000 clones, over 75% of which appear only once. This clone was seen a single time. The sample contains more than one DNA sequence encoding this CDR3. The material sequenced was peripheral blood. The sequence derives from a man aged 60-69 years with active or convalescent COVID-19.

The CDR3 region is CASSLGTGGTEAFF. In nucleotides, the CDR3 is TGTGCCAGCAGTTTAGGAACAGGGGGCACTGAAGCTTTCTTT. This chain joins TRBV27 and TRBJ1-1; 8 bases map to TRBD1. Germline values: CDR1 MNHEY, CDR2 SMNVEV (reference sequence). V trimming: 2 bases; J trimming: 4 bases; junction bases outside the gene matches: 3. This CDR3 region has 14 residues.